These T cell receptor beta chains were read from a single sample in a study of blood T cell repertoires in COVID-19. The assay was immunoSEQ multiplex PCR, and TCRdb's table has in-frame clones only and misses some. The sample holds about 170,000 clones, 86% seen once. The material sequenced was peripheral blood. The receptors shown here come from a woman aged 60-75 years with COVID-19, enrolled during active disease. The conserved cysteine and the conserved F or W are not part of the CDR3 here. Clone size is not always given. Where it is, it says once, few, many or a class for expanded clones.

clone_size | v_call | cdr3_aa
NA | TRBV5-6 | ASSLSDRVNTIY
NA | TRBV3-1/TRBV3-2 | ASSQDQGDNSPLH
few | TRBV29-1 | SGTGQGASDTEAF
NA | TRBV6-5 | ASRAGTNYGYT
NA | TRBV7-9 | ASRPRGPSYEQY
NA | TRBV3-1/TRBV3-2 | ASSSRLAGRGQETQY
few | TRBV4-1 | ASSQGVSNYGYT
NA | TRBV7-9 | ASSFHRNRDTEAF
NA | TRBV7-2 | ASSLDLPDTQY
NA | TRBV20-1 | SARTVETQY
few | TRBV7-2 | ASSLKGGPGSGTEAF
NA | TRBV7-3 | ASSLGGKRETQY
NA | TRBV28 | ASSLSPDRNQPQH
NA | TRBV11-3 | ASSSTGEQF
NA | TRBV9 | ASSVGGAYNEQF
NA | TRBV7-9 | ASSLGQASSYEQY
NA | TRBV29-1 | SVNTGERAYGYT
once | TRBV19 | ASSPGLAGVTGELF
NA | TRBV6-5 | ASSPPRGGRSPLH
NA | TRBV14 | ASSQGQLAGHNEQF